The TCR beta chain under discussion was sequenced for a study of blood T cell repertoires in COVID-19. Study details: From the United States, Italy and Spain came samples of acute and convalescent COVID-19.

V was pared by 6 bases and J by 5 bases, with 9 bases between. The CDR3 covers 11 residues. Germline V gene sequence: CDR1 SQVTM, CDR2 ANQGSEA. Some clones are missing from TCRdb's copy, which holds only in-frame ones; the method was immunoSEQ multiplex PCR. Here the sample spans about 120,000 clones, 75% to 90% being singletons. The material sequenced was peripheral blood. The genes are TRBV29-1 and TRBJ2-3; D unclear. This TCR was recovered from a man between 65 and 85 years old with acute or convalescent COVID-19. DNA for the CDR3: TGCAGCGTCGGGTTGGGAGATACGCAGTATTTT. This codes for CSVGLGDTQYF.